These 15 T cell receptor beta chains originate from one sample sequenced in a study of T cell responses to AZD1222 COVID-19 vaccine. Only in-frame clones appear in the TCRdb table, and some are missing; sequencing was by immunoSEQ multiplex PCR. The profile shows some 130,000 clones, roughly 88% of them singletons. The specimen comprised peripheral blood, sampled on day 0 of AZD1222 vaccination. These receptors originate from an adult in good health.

In nucleotides, the CDR3 is TGTGCCAGTAGCGTAAGGGACCCTGTCACAGATACGCAGTATTTT. Its protein product is CASSVRDPVTDTQYF. The V and J genes are TRBV19 and TRBJ2-3; D possibly matches TRBD1 or TRBD2 (5 bases each). CDR3 length equals 15 residues. Per the germline V gene, CDR1 is LNHDA and CDR2 is SQIVND (reference sequence). Trimming removed 6 bases at V and 2 bases at J, with 15 bases between.

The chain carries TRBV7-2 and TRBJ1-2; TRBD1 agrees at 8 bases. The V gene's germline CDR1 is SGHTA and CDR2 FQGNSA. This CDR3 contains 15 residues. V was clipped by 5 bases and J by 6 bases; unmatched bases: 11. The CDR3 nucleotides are TGTGCCAGCAGCCCCACCGACAGGGGCTTCAATGGCTACACCTTC. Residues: CASSPTDRGFNGYTF.

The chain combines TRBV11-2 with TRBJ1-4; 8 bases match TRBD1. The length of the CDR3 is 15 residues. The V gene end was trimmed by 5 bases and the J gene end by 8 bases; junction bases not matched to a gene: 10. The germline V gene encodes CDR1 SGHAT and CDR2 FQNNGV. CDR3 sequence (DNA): TGTGCCAGCAGCACCCCGACAGGGGTACGAGAAAAACTGTTTTTT. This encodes CASSTPTGVREKLFF.

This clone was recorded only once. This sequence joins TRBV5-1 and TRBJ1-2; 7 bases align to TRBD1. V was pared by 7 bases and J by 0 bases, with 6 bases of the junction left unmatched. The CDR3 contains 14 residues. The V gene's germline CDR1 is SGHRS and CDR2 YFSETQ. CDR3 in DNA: TGCGCCAGCGGCCGACAGGGCTCTAACTATGGCTACACCTTC. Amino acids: CASGRQGSNYGYTF.

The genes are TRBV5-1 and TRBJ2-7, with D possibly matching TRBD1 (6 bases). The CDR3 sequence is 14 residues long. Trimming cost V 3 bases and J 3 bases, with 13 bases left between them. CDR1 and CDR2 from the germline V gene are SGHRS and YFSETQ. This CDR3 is CASSSRDTIYEQYF. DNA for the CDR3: TGCGCCAGCAGCTCCCGGGACACGATCTACGAGCAGTACTTC. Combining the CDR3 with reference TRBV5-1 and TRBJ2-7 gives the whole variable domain KAGVTQTPRYLIKTRGQQVTLSCSPISGHRSVSWYQQTPGQGLQFLFEYFSETQRNKGNFPGRFSGRQFSNSRSEMNVSTLELGDSALYLCASSSRDTIYEQYFGPGTRLTVT.

CDR3: CASSEAGAGFVGGYTF. The DNA of the CDR3 is TGTGCCAGCAGTGAAGCTGGGGCAGGGTTCGTGGGGGGCTACACCTTC. The chain combines TRBV2 with TRBJ1-2; D possibly corresponds to TRBD1 (5 bases). Trimming left V 0 bases short and J 8 bases short, with 19 bases between. The CDR3 is made up of 16 amino acids. Per the germline V gene, CDR1 is SNHLY and CDR2 is FYNNEI.

DNA of the CDR3: TGCGCCAGCAGCCTTCAGAGGGGAACTAATGAAAAACTGTTTTTT. It translates to CASSLQRGTNEKLFF. This sequence joins TRBV5-1 and TRBJ1-4; a possible D gene is TRBD1 (5 bases). The germline V gene has CDR1 SGHRS and CDR2 YFSETQ. The CDR3 covers 15 residues. V was trimmed by 4 bases and J by 1 base, leaving 11 bases between them.

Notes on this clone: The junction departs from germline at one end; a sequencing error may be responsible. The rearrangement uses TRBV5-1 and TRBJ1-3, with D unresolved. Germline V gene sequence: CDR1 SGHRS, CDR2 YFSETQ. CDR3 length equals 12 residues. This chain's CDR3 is CASSLRGSTIYF. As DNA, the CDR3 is TGCGCCAGCAGCTTGCGTGGAAGCACCATATATTTT.

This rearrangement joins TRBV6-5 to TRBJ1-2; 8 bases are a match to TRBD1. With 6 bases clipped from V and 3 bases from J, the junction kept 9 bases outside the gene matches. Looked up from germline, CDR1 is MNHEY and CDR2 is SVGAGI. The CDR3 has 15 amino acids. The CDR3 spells CASRPRQGQDYGYTF. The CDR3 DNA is TGTGCCAGCAGACCCCGACAGGGGCAGGACTATGGCTACACCTTC.

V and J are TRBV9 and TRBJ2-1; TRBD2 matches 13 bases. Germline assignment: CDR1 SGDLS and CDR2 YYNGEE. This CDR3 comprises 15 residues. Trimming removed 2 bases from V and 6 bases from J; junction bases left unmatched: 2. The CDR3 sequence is CASSVTSGRGNEQFF. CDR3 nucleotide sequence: TGTGCCAGCAGCGTTACTAGCGGGAGGGGCAATGAGCAGTTCTTC.

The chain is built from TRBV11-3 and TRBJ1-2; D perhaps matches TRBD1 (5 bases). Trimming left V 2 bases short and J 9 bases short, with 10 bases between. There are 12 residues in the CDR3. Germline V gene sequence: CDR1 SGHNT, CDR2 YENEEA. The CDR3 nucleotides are TGTGCCAGCAGCTTAAATGACAGAAGCTACACCTTC. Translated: CASSLNDRSYTF.

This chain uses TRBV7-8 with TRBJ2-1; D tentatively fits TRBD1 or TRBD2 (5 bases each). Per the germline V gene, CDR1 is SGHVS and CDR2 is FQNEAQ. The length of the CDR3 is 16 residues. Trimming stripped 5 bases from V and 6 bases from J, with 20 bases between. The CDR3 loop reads CASSPRGGYLSNEQFF. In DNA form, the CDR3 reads TGTGCCAGCAGCCCTAGGGGCGGGTACCTTTCCAATGAGCAGTTCTTC. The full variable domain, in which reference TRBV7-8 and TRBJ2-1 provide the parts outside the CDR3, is GAGVSQSPRYKVAKRGQDVALRCDPISGHVSLFWYQQALGQGPEFLTYFQNEAQLDKSGLPSDRFFAERPEGSVSTLKIQRTQQEDSAVYLCASSPRGGYLSNEQFFGPGTRLTVL.

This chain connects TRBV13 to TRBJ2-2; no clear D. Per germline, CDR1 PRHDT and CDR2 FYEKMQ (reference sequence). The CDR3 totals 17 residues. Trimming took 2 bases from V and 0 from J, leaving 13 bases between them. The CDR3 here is CASSLYLTSPNTGELFF. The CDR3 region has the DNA TGTGCCAGCAGCTTATATCTCACATCCCCGAACACCGGGGAGCTGTTTTTT.

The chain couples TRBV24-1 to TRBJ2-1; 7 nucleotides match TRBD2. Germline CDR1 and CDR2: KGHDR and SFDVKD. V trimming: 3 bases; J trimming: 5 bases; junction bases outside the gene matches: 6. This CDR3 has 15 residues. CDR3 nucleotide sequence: TGTGCCACCAGTGATGTCGCTAGCGGAAACAATGAGCAGTTCTTC. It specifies CATSDVASGNNEQFF.

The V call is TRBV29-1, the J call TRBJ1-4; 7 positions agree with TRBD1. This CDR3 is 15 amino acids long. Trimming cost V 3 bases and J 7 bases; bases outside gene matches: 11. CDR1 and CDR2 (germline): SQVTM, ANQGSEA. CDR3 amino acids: CSVDLGTEAFEKLFF. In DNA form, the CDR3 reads TGCAGCGTTGATCTGGGGACAGAAGCTTTTGAAAAACTGTTTTTT.